These 14 T cell receptor beta chains were all obtained from the same sample, sequenced in a study of blood T cell repertoires in COVID-19. Repertoires were generated with immunoSEQ multiplex PCR, while TCRdb's copy carries only in-frame clones and drops some. The data contain over 150,000 clones, approximately 90% of them singletons. Sequencing input: peripheral blood. The receptors were sampled from a middle-aged man with acute or convalescent COVID-19.

This rearrangement joins TRBV24-1 to TRBJ2-2; 7 nucleotides align to TRBD1. CDR1 is KGHDR, CDR2 SFDVKD, per germline. The CDR3 has 17 amino acids. The V segment lost 3 bases and the J segment 2 bases; nucleotides outside the gene matches: 8. The CDR3 reads CATSDPVRQGNTGELFF. CDR3 nucleotide sequence: TGTGCCACCAGTGATCCGGTTAGACAGGGCAACACCGGGGAGCTGTTTTTT.

This rearrangement joins TRBV4-1 to TRBJ2-5, with D maybe TRBD2 (6 bases). CDR3 length equals 15 residues. Germline assignment: CDR1 MGHRA and CDR2 YSYEKL. V lost 6 bases and J 2 bases, leaving 16 bases between the germline ends. CDR3 in DNA: TGCGCCAGCAGTCCCCGTGGACTATTACAAGAGACCCAGTACTTC. This encodes CASSPRGLLQETQYF.

The genes are TRBV7-3 and TRBJ2-5, with a weak D call TRBD2 (6 bases). Germline V gene sequence: CDR1 SGHTA, CDR2 FQGTGA. This CDR3 comprises 17 residues. The ends were cut back, 5 bases at V and 5 bases at J, with 24 bases in the middle. The CDR3 spells CASSLRGGTDTRETQYF. The CDR3 coding sequence is TGTGCCAGCAGCCTACGGGGCGGGACCGACACCCGGGAGACCCAGTACTTC.

This clone was found a few times. The chain is built from TRBV5-4 and TRBJ2-7; 10 bases are a match to TRBD2. This CDR3 spans 15 amino acids. The trim removed 4 bases at V and 4 bases at J, leaving 8 bases unmatched. Germline CDR1 SGHNT, CDR2 YYREEE (reference sequence). The CDR3 loop reads CASSPSGRAMYEQYF. The CDR3, as DNA: TGTGCCAGCAGCCCCAGCGGGAGGGCTATGTACGAGCAGTACTTC. Full variable domain (missing parts from reference TRBV5-4 and TRBJ2-7): ETGVTQSPTHLIKTRGQQVTLRCSSQSGHNTVSWYQQALGQGPQFIFQYYREEENGRGNFPPRFSGLQFPNYSSELNVNALELDDSALYLCASSPSGRAMYEQYFGPGTRLTVT.

This chain links TRBV28 with TRBJ2-3; 7 nucleotides agree with TRBD1. This CDR3 region has 15 residues. Germline V gene lookup returns CDR1 MDHEN and CDR2 SYDVKM. With V trimmed by 3 bases and J by 5 bases, 8 bases remained unmatched. CDR3 loop: CASSFLTGTQDTQYF. CDR3 DNA sequence: TGTGCCAGCAGTTTCCTGACAGGGACCCAAGATACGCAGTATTTT.

The rearrangement uses TRBV7-9 and TRBJ1-6; 7 bases align to TRBD1. Looked up from germline, CDR1 is SEHNR and CDR2 is FQNEAQ (reference sequence). The CDR3 consists of 16 residues. Trimming removed 6 bases from V and 2 bases from J; junction bases left unmatched: 7. CDR3 nucleotides: TGTGCCAGCAGTCTGCAGGGGGTAACCTATAATTCACCCCTCCACTTT. Its protein product is CASSLQGVTYNSPLHF.

This chain links TRBV7-2 with TRBJ2-2; 7 bases fit TRBD1. Per germline, CDR1 SGHTA and CDR2 FQGNSA. Losses at the gene ends were 0 bases for V and 0 bases for J; bases not matched to a gene: 7. The length of the CDR3 is 18 residues. The CDR3 is CASSLATDRVTNTGELFF. As DNA, the CDR3 is TGTGCCAGCAGCTTAGCTACCGACAGGGTTACGAACACCGGGGAGCTGTTTTTT. The full variable domain, its missing parts supplied by reference TRBV7-2 and TRBJ2-2, is GAGVSQSPSNKVTEKGKDVELRCDPISGHTALYWYRQSLGQGLEFLIYFQGNSAPDKSGLPSDRFSAERTGGSVSTLTIQRTQQEDSAVYLCASSLATDRVTNTGELFFGEGSRLTVL.

The CDR3 DNA is TGTGCCAGCAGCTTGAACCCCCCGGGATATAATTCACCCCTCCACTTT. This sequence encodes CASSLNPPGYNSPLHF. J is TRBJ1-6 and V is TRBV5-5; no clear D. CDR1 is SGHKS, CDR2 YYEKEE, per germline (reference sequence). This CDR3 comprises 16 residues. V shed 1 base and J shed 4 bases, with 12 bases lying between them.

The chain employs TRBV5-8 and TRBJ1-6, with D unresolved. Germline CDR1 reads SGHTS; CDR2 reads YDEGEE. This CDR3 is built from 15 residues. V gave up 2 bases and J gave up 4 bases, with 10 bases separating them. CDR3 region: CASSFRVGYNSPLHF. Here the CDR3 DNA reads TGTGCCAGCAGCTTTCGTGTCGGTTATAATTCACCCCTCCACTTT. The variable domain in full, with the rest retrieved from reference TRBV5-8 and TRBJ1-6, is EAGVTQSPTHLIKTRGQQATLRCSPISGHTSVYWYQQALGLGLQFLLWYDEGEERNRGNFPPRFSGRQFPNYSSELNVNALELEDSALYLCASSFRVGYNSPLHFGNGTRLTVT.

This clone was detected once. The V gene is TRBV4-2, the J gene TRBJ2-7, with D unclear. The CDR3 extends over 15 amino acids. Per the germline V gene, CDR1 is LGHNA and CDR2 is YNFKEQ. The V gene lost 4 bases and the J gene lost 2 bases, with 15 bases spanning the gap. The CDR3 bases are TGTGCCAGCAGCCCTTCGGCAGGCCAAACCTACGAGCAGTACTTC. Protein: CASSPSAGQTYEQYF.

The V gene is TRBV27, the J gene TRBJ2-1, with TRBD1 as a possible D gene (6 bases). The V end lost 7 bases, the J end lost 0 bases, and 13 bases lay between the germline ends. CDR3 length: 15 residues. The germline V gene encodes CDR1 MNHEY and CDR2 SMNVEV (reference sequence). The DNA of the CDR3 is TGTGCCAGCACCGATCGGACAGACTCCTACAATGAGCAGTTCTTC. It is translated as CASTDRTDSYNEQFF.

The chain uses TRBV25-1 and TRBJ1-3; 8 nucleotides match TRBD1. Unmatched junction bases numbered 4, after V lost 7 bases and J lost 2 bases. The length of the CDR3 is 14 residues. Germline lookup yields CDR1 MGHDK and CDR2 SYGVNS. CDR3 region: CASMRTGTGNTIYF. The CDR3 DNA is TGTGCCAGCATGAGGACAGGGACTGGAAACACCATATATTTT.

The chain carries TRBV5-6 and TRBJ1-3, with D possibly TRBD1 on 6 matching bases. V was trimmed by 4 bases and J by 4 bases, leaving 12 bases between them. This CDR3 contains 14 residues. CDR1 is SGHDT and CDR2 is YYEEEE in the germline V gene. As DNA, the CDR3 is TGTGCCAGCAGCCCGCGGGGGCTAGGAAACACCATATATTTT. This codes for CASSPRGLGNTIYF.

This sequence joins TRBV7-9 and TRBJ2-7; 9 bases are shared with TRBD1. The CDR3 runs 13 residues. The V gene end was trimmed by 4 bases and the J gene end by 3 bases; junction bases not matched to a gene: 1. CDR1 is SEHNR, CDR2 FQNEAQ, per germline (reference sequence). CDR3 protein: CASSSTGGYEQYF. As DNA, the CDR3 is TGTGCCAGCAGCTCGACAGGGGGCTACGAGCAGTACTTC. Full variable domain (missing parts from reference TRBV7-9 and TRBJ2-7): DTGVSQNPRHKITKRGQNVTFRCDPISEHNRLYWYRQTLGQGPEFLTYFQNEAQLEKSRLLSDRFSAERPKGSFSTLEIQRTEQGDSAMYLCASSSTGGYEQYFGPGTRLTVT.